This TCR beta chain was sequenced for a study of response to subunit inactivated influenza vaccine. General study findings and limits: The authors offered the suggestion that each seasonal influenza vaccination recruits few new T cells.

This clonotype was counted a few times. Its antigen is currently unknown. V shed 4 bases and J shed 10 bases, with 22 bases lying between them. This CDR3 comprises 15 residues. TCRdb called the RT-PCR reads again in MiXCR, with one record for every CDR3 protein. The table has roughly 700,000 distinct CDR3 sequences, more than 11% seen once. The rearrangement links TRBV12-3 or TRBV12-4 to TRBJ1-1; D perhaps matches TRBD1 (5 bases). Sample: PBMCs from blood, taken roughly 15 days before vaccination. The receptor comes from a man between 45 and 60 years old who received an inactivated influenza vaccine. The CDR3 reads CASSSEGRRVSAAFF. The CDR3 DNA follows: TGTGCCAGCAGTTCGGAGGGGAGGAGGGTTAGTGCAGCTTTCTTT.